This is a list of T cell receptor beta chains from one sample in a study of T-cell memory formation after mild COVID-19. TCRdb recomputed calls from the 5' RACE reads with MiXCR, one row per CDR3 protein. The sample lists 300,000 to 350,000 distinct CDR3 sequences; roughly 15% were seen once. Sequencing was done on a sample of PBMCs or a T cell subset sorted from them (not recorded which). These receptors all stem from a young man who had mild COVID-19 (a few samples of this study predate the infection). Cell type and time point are not known. Both conserved end residues are part of each CDR3. A D gene is named only where the DNA matches it firmly. Some rows mark clone size as missing; the rest say once, few, many or name a class of expanded clone.

v_call,j_call,d_call,clone_size,cdr3_nt,cdr3_aa
TRBV6-1,TRBJ2-7,.,.,TGTGCCAGCAGAATGGAGGCTTCGGGGTACGAGCAGTACTTC,CASRMEASGYEQYF
TRBV6-1,TRBJ2-3,.,.,TGTGCCAGCCGACTGTTACAGGGAACAGATACGCAGTATTTT,CASRLLQGTDTQYF
TRBV20-1,TRBJ2-3,.,.,TGCAGTGCTAGCGTCGGGGGCACAGATACGCAGTATTTT,CSASVGGTDTQYF
TRBV4-3,TRBJ1-6,.,.,TGCGCCAGCAGCCGGACGATGGGGGGTCCATCACCCCTCCACTTT,CASSRTMGGPSPLHF
TRBV4-3,TRBJ1-1,TRBD1,few,TGCGCCAGCAGCAAACTGCGGGACAGCACAGTAGGTACTGAAGCTTTCTTT,CASSKLRDSTVGTEAFF
TRBV7-2,TRBJ2-5,TRBD1,few,TGTGCCAGCAGCGAAAACAGGGGGCTGGGAGAGACCCAGTACTTC,CASSENRGLGETQYF
TRBV20-1,TRBJ1-5,.,.,TGCAGTGCCGCGATCAATCAGCCCCAGCATTTT,CSAAINQPQHF
TRBV28,TRBJ2-7,.,.,TGTGCCAGAAGACGGTCAGGGGATACCTACGAGCAGTACTTC,CARRRSGDTYEQYF
TRBV18,TRBJ1-1,.,few,TGTGCCAGCTCACCTCCCGGGGTACCTGAAGCTTTCTTT,CASSPPGVPEAFF
TRBV11-1,TRBJ2-7,.,.,TGTGCCAGCAGCTTAGCGGGACGCAGCTCCTACGAGCAGTACTTC,CASSLAGRSSYEQYF
TRBV12-3/TRBV12-4,TRBJ2-1,TRBD2,.,TGTGCCAGCACCGACGGGAGCGGGGGGTCCTACAATGAGCAGTTCTTC,CASTDGSGGSYNEQFF
TRBV20-1,TRBJ2-7,.,.,TGCAGTGCTAGGCCCGGAGGCGCCGAGCAGTACTTC,CSARPGGAEQYF
TRBV7-2,TRBJ2-3,TRBD2,many,TGTGCCAGCAGAGCGGGGGGAAGTCGTACGCAGTATTTT,CASRAGGSRTQYF
TRBV7-2,TRBJ1-5,TRBD1,.,TGTGCCAGCAGCCCACATGCAGGGGGGCAGCCCCAGCATTTT,CASSPHAGGQPQHF
TRBV4-1,TRBJ1-4,.,.,TGCGCCAGCAGCCAGTTACAGGGCCCAACTAATGAAAAACTGTTTTTT,CASSQLQGPTNEKLFF
TRBV18,TRBJ2-5,.,.,TGTGCCAGCTCACCATCAGTGGGTATCGAGACCCAGTACTTC,CASSPSVGIETQYF
TRBV12-3/TRBV12-4,TRBJ2-2,TRBD2,.,TGTGCCTCTCAGGGGCGGGGGGACCCCCCCCGGGAGCTGTTTTTT,CASQGRGDPPRELFF
TRBV6-2/TRBV6-3,TRBJ1-5,TRBD1,few,TGTGGGACGGGACAGGGGTTTCAGCCCCAGCATTTT,CGTGQGFQPQHF
TRBV6-2/TRBV6-3,TRBJ2-2,TRBD2,few,TGTGCCAGCAGTTACACCGGGACTAGCGGGGGGTTCCCGGCCGGGGAGCTGTTTTTT,CASSYTGTSGGFPAGELFF
TRBV4-1,TRBJ1-4,.,few,TGCGCCAGCAGCCTCCGGGTCCAGAATGAAAAACTGTTTTTT,CASSLRVQNEKLFF
TRBV7-2,TRBJ2-3,.,few,TGTGCCAGCAGCTTAGGCCCGCCAGGGCAGGGTACAGATACGCAGTATTTT,CASSLGPPGQGTDTQYF
TRBV4-3,TRBJ2-1,TRBD1,many,TGCGCCAGCAGCCAAGTCCCGGGGGGCGGGACAGGGGGCTCCTACAATGAGCAGTTCTTC,CASSQVPGGGTGGSYNEQFF
TRBV6-2/TRBV6-3,TRBJ2-5,.,.,TGTGCCAGCAGTTCAGGGATGGAACAAGAGACCCAGTACTTC,CASSSGMEQETQYF
TRBV5-4,TRBJ2-3,.,.,TGTGCCAGCAGGAGTGCGGAAAACACAGATACGCAGTATTTT,CASRSAENTDTQYF
TRBV11-3,TRBJ2-3,.,.,TGTGCCAGCCAGGGTACAGATACGCAGTATTTT,CASQGTDTQYF
TRBV6-2/TRBV6-3,TRBJ1-2,.,few,TGTGCCAGCAGTTACTCGGAGGGCCCTACCCATGGCTACACCTTC,CASSYSEGPTHGYTF
TRBV2,TRBJ2-5,.,many,TGTGCCAGCAGTGTTTGGGCGACTGAGACCCAGTACTTC,CASSVWATETQYF
TRBV11-2,TRBJ2-2,.,few,TGTGCCAGCAGCGAGGGACTCCGGTTAGGGATGTTTTTT,CASSEGLRLGMFF
TRBV7-7,TRBJ2-1,.,few,TGTGCTAGCAGCTTGGAGGGCCGAGGCAATGAGCAGTTCTTC,CASSLEGRGNEQFF
TRBV24-1,TRBJ2-2,TRBD1,few,TGTGCCACATCCGGGACAGGGAATGCCGGGGAGCTGTTTTTT,CATSGTGNAGELFF
TRBV5-1,TRBJ1-3,.,many,TGCGCCAGCAGCTTGAATGGGGATCGCAGCTCTGGAAACACCATATATTTT,CASSLNGDRSSGNTIYF
TRBV28,TRBJ2-5,.,.,TGTGCCAGCAGTTTAGGTCTCCTCCTCCAAGAGACCCAGTACTTC,CASSLGLLLQETQYF
TRBV6-2/TRBV6-3,TRBJ2-5,.,.,TGTGCCAGTGTTGGGACAGTCAACGGGAGGGAGACCCAGTACTTC,CASVGTVNGRETQYF
TRBV7-9,TRBJ1-4,TRBD1,few,TGTGCCAGCAGCTCCGCCGGGACAGGGGGTCACTCCGGTCGAGAAAAACTGTTTTTT,CASSSAGTGGHSGREKLFF
TRBV12-3/TRBV12-4,TRBJ2-5,.,few,TGTGCCAGCAGTTTAGAGACTCCTCAAGAGACCCAGTACTTC,CASSLETPQETQYF
TRBV5-1,TRBJ2-5,.,.,TGCGCCAGCAACGAATCTGGCCAAGAGACCCAGTACTTC,CASNESGQETQYF
TRBV5-1,TRBJ1-1,.,few,TGCGCCAGCAGCCTCCGCGTGGGCGGCACTGAAGCTTTCTTT,CASSLRVGGTEAFF
TRBV4-1,TRBJ2-7,TRBD2,few,TGCGCCAGCAGCCAAGATGAGCGGGGGCCCGCCTACGAGCAGTACTTC,CASSQDERGPAYEQYF